This T cell receptor (beta chain) originates from a study of regulatory dendritic cells for organ transplantation. Overall study: Regulatory dendritic cells came from monocytes given vitamin D3 and IL-10. Dendritic cell cultures received LPS on day 6.

The method was immunoSEQ multiplex PCR; TCRdb's version includes in-frame clones alone and lacks a portion of them. Found here are some 9,600 clones, 50% to 70% of them singletons; the top ten hold less than 0.6%. Sorted subsets were CFSE-labeled and cultured approximately 5 days with allogeneic dendritic cells. In its sample, this clone was seen once. Its antigen remains unidentified. V shed 4 bases, J shed 2 bases, and the junction held 7 bases outside the gene matches. Germline V CDR1 and CDR2: KGHSH, LQKENI. This CDR3 spans 16 amino acids. Study results and caveats: Memory CD8+ T cells were the most oligoclonal; naive cells were highly diverse.

This chain links TRBV18 with TRBJ2-3; 9 bases align to TRBD1. The TCR originated in a human donor in good health. Sequencing used naive CD4+ T cells from blood cultured with dendritic cells. Subset noted: CD45RA+ naive T cells. The chain's CDR3 is CASSLSGTGFTDTQYF. DNA for the CDR3: TGTGCCAGCTCACTTTCCGGGACAGGGTTCACAGATACGCAGTATTTT.